These 29 T cell receptor beta chains came from one sample sequenced in a study of OX40 agonist ivuxolimab in advanced cancers. Preparation of the library involved the immunoSEQ multiplex PCR assay. Drawn from immuneACCESS, this table holds only the in-frame rearrangements with V and J called that TCRdb kept. Clones are partly lost; checked studies trace under half to an unresolved V gene and leave the rest unexplained. The sample yields roughly 56,000 clones; approximately 84% were counted once. The ten largest clonotypes hold 4% to 6% of the sample. The input for sequencing was CD4+ or CD8+ T cells sorted from blood, taken in a trial of the OX40 agonist ivuxolimab. The receptors shown here come from an adult with an advanced solid tumor such as melanoma, head and neck, liver or kidney cancer.

The rearrangement uses TRBV4-2 and TRBJ1-1; D not resolved. V was pared by 2 bases and J by 3 bases, with 19 bases between. Germline V gene lookup returns CDR1 LGHNA and CDR2 YNFKEQ. The CDR3 sequence is 17 residues long. The CDR3 is CASSQPDQDFMDTEAFF. CDR3 coding DNA: TGTGCCAGCAGCCAACCGGACCAAGACTTTATGGACACTGAAGCTTTCTTT.

This clone appeared a single time. This chain uses TRBV7-8 with TRBJ2-1; maybe TRBD2 (5 bases). The CDR3 has 17 residues. CDR1 and CDR2 (germline): SGHVS, FQNEAQ. Trimming left V 0 bases short and J 4 bases short, with 16 bases between. CDR3 protein: CASSLAIPGTQYNEQFF. The CDR3 region has the DNA TGTGCCAGCAGCTTAGCTATTCCGGGAACCCAATACAATGAGCAGTTCTTC.

The chain links TRBV7-8 to TRBJ2-7; 7 nucleotides match TRBD2. The CDR3 consists of 15 residues. Per the germline V gene, CDR1 is SGHVS and CDR2 is FQNEAQ. The J segment lost 3 bases and the V segment lost 6 bases, leaving 11 bases of the junction unmatched. Here the CDR3 DNA reads TGTGCCAGCAGACGAGGGAGGGGAGGCATCTACGAGCAGTACTTC. The encoded protein is CASRRGRGGIYEQYF.

DNA for the CDR3: TGTGCCAGCGGGGGGACAGGGTTCTCCAATGAGCAGTTCTTC. Translating it yields CASGGTGFSNEQFF. The V call is TRBV7-6, the J call TRBJ2-1, with TRBD1 matching 9 bases. Germline CDR1 reads SGHVS; CDR2 reads FNYEAQ. The CDR3 extends over 14 amino acids. Unmatched junction bases numbered 8, after V lost 8 bases and J lost 6 bases.

The J gene is TRBJ2-1, the V gene TRBV7-9; possibly TRBD2 for D (6 bases). Germline V lookup: CDR1 SEHNR, CDR2 FQNEAQ (reference sequence). Trimming stripped 1 base from V and 2 bases from J, with 9 bases between. The CDR3 runs to 15 residues. CDR3 amino acids: CASSLVREPYNEQFF. The DNA of the CDR3 is TGTGCCAGCAGCTTAGTTCGGGAGCCCTACAATGAGCAGTTCTTC.

The count of this clone is one. This chain connects TRBV28 to TRBJ2-3; D is possibly TRBD2 (5 bases). Deletions cut 7 bases from V and 0 bases from J, with 14 bases between. This CDR3 is built from 15 residues. CDR1 MDHEN and CDR2 SYDVKM come from the germline V gene. In DNA, the CDR3 is TGTGCCAGCACCACCCCGCGCGGGAGCACAGATACGCAGTATTTT. It is translated as CASTTPRGSTDTQYF. The full variable domain, completed using reference TRBV28 and TRBJ2-3, is DVKVTQSSRYLVKRTGEKVFLECVQDMDHENMFWYRQDPGLGLRLIYFSYDVKMKEKGDIPEGYSVSREKKERFSLILESASTNQTSMYLCASTTPRGSTDTQYFGPGTRLTVL.

The chain links TRBV7-8 to TRBJ2-7, with TRBD2 matching 7 bases. Per the germline V gene, CDR1 is SGHVS and CDR2 is FQNEAQ. CDR3 length: 14 residues. With 5 bases clipped from V and 1 base from J, the junction kept 5 bases outside the gene matches. Here the CDR3 reads CASSPGRVSYEQYF. The DNA of the CDR3 is TGTGCCAGCAGCCCGGGGAGGGTATCCTACGAGCAGTACTTC.

This chain uses TRBV28 with TRBJ2-5, with no clear D. The DNA end lines up better with TRBJ2-7; the J call may be wrong. From germline, CDR1 is MDHEN and CDR2 SYDVKM. The CDR3 has 13 residues. The CDR3 protein is CASSPVVYYEQYF. In DNA form, the CDR3 reads TGTGCCAGCAGTCCGGTCGTTTACTACGAGCAGTACTTC.

J is TRBJ2-7 and V is TRBV30; 8 nucleotides agree with TRBD1. CDR1 GTSNPN and CDR2 SVGIG come from the germline V gene (reference sequence). The CDR3 totals 12 residues. Trimming at V came to 2 bases and at J to 5 bases, leaving 2 bases not matched to a gene. As DNA, the CDR3 is TGTGCCTGGAGTATGACAGGGGACGAGCAGTACTTC. Encoded protein: CAWSMTGDEQYF.

This rearrangement joins TRBV9 to TRBJ1-1; 7 bases match TRBD1. With 3 bases clipped from V and 5 bases from J, the junction kept 13 bases outside the gene matches. This CDR3 region has 16 residues. Germline V gene lookup returns CDR1 SGDLS and CDR2 YYNGEE. This CDR3 is CASSGIGGGGGTEAFF. CDR3 nucleotide sequence: TGTGCCAGCAGCGGAATCGGAGGAGGGGGCGGTACTGAAGCTTTCTTT.

This sequence joins TRBV5-1 and TRBJ1-1; TRBD1 aligns across 7 bases. Germline V gives CDR1 SGHRS, CDR2 YFSETQ. Trimming removed 0 bases from V and 5 bases from J; junction bases left unmatched: 7. The CDR3 contains 15 residues. As DNA, the CDR3 is TGCGCCAGCAGCTTGGAAACAGGGGCGGGTACTGAAGCTTTCTTT. It codes for CASSLETGAGTEAFF. The full variable domain, rest sourced from reference TRBV5-1 and TRBJ1-1, is KAGVTQTPRYLIKTRGQQVTLSCSPISGHRSVSWYQQTPGQGLQFLFEYFSETQRNKGNFPGRFSGRQFSNSRSEMNVSTLELGDSALYLCASSLETGAGTEAFFGQGTRLTVV.

The table lists this clone with a few counts. This chain connects TRBV19 to TRBJ1-5; D gene ambiguous. The germline V and J ends were trimmed by 8 bases and 5 bases, with 13 bases remaining between them. The CDR3 contains 13 residues. Germline V CDR1 and CDR2: LNHDA, SQIVND (reference sequence). CDR3 nucleotide sequence: TGTGCCAGTGAACCCGCAGGCGATCAGCCCCAGCATTTT. It translates to CASEPAGDQPQHF.

The chain joins TRBV28 to TRBJ2-2, with 10 bases aligning to TRBD2. V was pared by 4 bases and J by 8 bases, with 16 bases of the junction left unmatched. Germline V lookup: CDR1 MDHEN, CDR2 SYDVKM. The CDR3 runs 18 residues. CDR3 bases: TGTGCCAGCAGTTCTTACCGTCTAAGCGGGAGGGTGAAGGGGGAGCTGTTTTTT. It yields the protein CASSSYRLSGRVKGELFF.

The chain links TRBV13 to TRBJ2-5; a weak D match, TRBD2 (6 bases). CDR1 is PRHDT, CDR2 FYEKMQ, per germline (reference sequence). V gave up 5 bases and J gave up 3 bases, with 16 bases separating them. CDR3 length: 15 amino acids. This chain's CDR3 is CASSPYRAGKETQYF. CDR3 DNA: TGTGCCAGCAGCCCTTATAGGGCGGGAAAAGAGACCCAGTACTTC.

The chain links TRBV7-9 to TRBJ1-1; D unclear. Trimming cost V 1 base and J 8 bases, with 5 bases left between them. CDR1 is SEHNR, CDR2 FQNEAQ, per germline (reference sequence). The CDR3 runs 11 residues. CDR3 nucleotides: TGTGCCAGCAGCTTAGTCACGGAAGCTTTCTTT. Protein product: CASSLVTEAFF.

In this sample, this clone turned up once. The chain employs TRBV18 and TRBJ1-3; D is undetermined. V lost 2 bases and J lost 0, with 8 bases in between. Germline V lookup: CDR1 KGHSH, CDR2 LQKENI. This CDR3 spans 15 amino acids. As DNA, the CDR3 is TGTGCCAGCTCACCATCGACGACCTCTGGAAACACCATATATTTT. Protein sequence: CASSPSTTSGNTIYF.

The V and J genes are TRBV5-1 and TRBJ2-7, with a tentative D call TRBD1 (5 bases). CDR3 size: 13 residues. CDR1 and CDR2 (germline): SGHRS, YFSETQ. Trimming pared 2 bases from V and 5 bases from J, leaving 11 bases between. CDR3 in amino acids: CASSLGDTHEQYF. The CDR3 DNA is TGCGCCAGCAGCTTAGGGGATACCCACGAGCAGTACTTC.

In this sample, this clone turned up a few times. J is TRBJ2-5 and V is TRBV5-4; 7 bases are a match to TRBD2. Trimming took 3 bases from V and 1 from J; bases not matched to a gene: 3. Germline loops: CDR1 SGHNT, CDR2 YYREEE (reference sequence). This CDR3 comprises 14 residues. CDR3 sequence (DNA): TGTGCCAGCAGCTCGGGGACTACCCAAGAGACCCAGTACTTC. The encoded protein is CASSSGTTQETQYF.

This chain's CDR3 is CASTDGGTYGYTF. The CDR3 region has the DNA TGTGCCAGCACCGACGGGGGGACCTATGGCTACACCTTC. The chain recombines TRBV11-3 with TRBJ1-2; D is perhaps TRBD1 (5 bases). Trimming stripped 7 bases from V and 4 bases from J, with 13 bases between. Germline assignment: CDR1 SGHNT and CDR2 YENEEA. This CDR3 has 13 amino acids.

This sequence joins TRBV5-1 and TRBJ1-4, with unresolved D. CDR1 is SGHRS, CDR2 YFSETQ, per germline. The V and J ends lost 4 bases and 0 bases respectively, with 10 bases between them. This CDR3 is 15 amino acids long. The CDR3 loop is CASSPPEATNEKLFF. The CDR3 nucleotides read TGCGCCAGCAGCCCCCCGGAGGCAACTAATGAAAAACTGTTTTTT.

The rearrangement links TRBV18 to TRBJ2-3; 7 nucleotides match TRBD1. Trimming removed 5 bases from V and 2 bases from J; junction bases left unmatched: 13. The CDR3 has 17 residues. From germline, CDR1 is KGHSH and CDR2 LQKENI. The CDR3 DNA sequence: TGTGCCAGCTCATCTTACTATGGGACAGATAACACAGATACGCAGTATTTT. Protein: CASSSYYGTDNTDTQYF.

The V call is TRBV4-3, the J call TRBJ2-1, with 9 bases lining up with TRBD2. Trimming took 0 bases from V and 9 from J; bases not matched to a gene: 6. CDR3 length: 15 amino acids. Germline V CDR1 and CDR2: LGHNA, YSLEER. CDR3 nucleotides: TGCGCCAGCAGCCAAGATTCCGGGACTAGCCGTGAGCAGTTCTTC. The encoded protein is CASSQDSGTSREQFF.

V usage is TRBV7-9 and J usage is TRBJ1-1; 7 bases map to TRBD1. V gave up 1 base and J gave up 4 bases; unmatched junction bases: 6. The CDR3 consists of 15 residues. The germline CDR1 and CDR2 sequences are SEHNR and FQNEAQ (reference sequence). CDR3 sequence (DNA): TGTGCCAGCAGCTTAGTTATAGGGGGCGTCACTGAAGCTTTCTTT. Its translation is CASSLVIGGVTEAFF. Supplemented by reference TRBV7-9 and TRBJ1-1, the full variable domain reads DTGVSQNPRHKITKRGQNVTFRCDPISEHNRLYWYRQTLGQGPEFLTYFQNEAQLEKSRLLSDRFSAERPKGSFSTLEIQRTEQGDSAMYLCASSLVIGGVTEAFFGQGTRLTVV.

This chain connects TRBV27 to TRBJ2-1, with TRBD2 matching over 9 bases. This CDR3 is built from 16 residues. V shed 2 bases, J shed 3 bases, and the junction held 5 bases outside the gene matches. Germline-derived CDR1 and CDR2 are MNHEY and SMNVEV (reference sequence). The CDR3 loop is CASSLDSGSIYNEQFF. CDR3 DNA sequence: TGTGCCAGCAGTTTAGATAGCGGGAGTATCTACAATGAGCAGTTCTTC.

The rearrangement joins TRBV27 to TRBJ1-6, with 10 bases that match TRBD1. The CDR3 sequence is 14 residues long. Germline V gene sequence: CDR1 MNHEY, CDR2 SMNVEV (reference sequence). V shed 3 bases, J shed 9 bases, and the junction held 2 bases outside the gene matches. CDR3 sequence: CASSFRDRGSPLHF. The CDR3 DNA sequence: TGTGCCAGCAGTTTCAGGGACAGGGGTTCACCCCTCCACTTT.

V usage is TRBV9 and J usage is TRBJ2-3, with D uncertain. V lost 8 bases, J lost 2 bases, and 6 bases lay in between. This CDR3 spans 11 amino acids. The germline V gene encodes CDR1 SGDLS and CDR2 YYNGEE. The CDR3 spells CASGHTDTQYF. CDR3 sequence (DNA): TGTGCCAGTGGCCACACAGATACGCAGTATTTT. Full variable domain (remainder filled in from reference TRBV9 and TRBJ2-3): DSGVTQTPKHLITATGQRVTLRCSPRSGDLSVYWYQQSLDQGLQFLIQYYNGEERAKGNILERFSAQQFPDLHSELNLSSLELGDSALYFCASGHTDTQYFGPGTRLTVL.

The chain uses TRBV11-2 and TRBJ2-7; no definite D call. CDR1 and CDR2 (germline): SGHAT, FQNNGV. The V end lost 5 bases, the J end lost 4 bases, and 12 bases lay between the germline ends. The CDR3 runs 13 residues. The CDR3 coding sequence is TGTGCCAGCAGCCCTTTCGCCGGTTACGAGCAGTACTTC. This encodes CASSPFAGYEQYF. Full variable domain (remainder filled in from reference TRBV11-2 and TRBJ2-7): EAGVAQSPRYKIIEKRQSVAFWCNPISGHATLYWYQQILGQGPKLLIQFQNNGVVDDSQLPKDRFSAERLKGVDSTLKIQPAKLEDSAVYLCASSPFAGYEQYFGPGTRLTVT.

The chain links TRBV10-3 to TRBJ1-1, with no clear D. Trimming removed 0 bases from V and 2 bases from J, with 7 bases in between. This CDR3 spans 14 amino acids. CDR1 is ENHRY and CDR2 is SYGVKD in the germline V gene. CDR3 nucleotides: TGTGCCATCAGTGAGTCGAGGGATAACACTGAAGCTTTCTTT. Translated, it gives CAISESRDNTEAFF.

The V gene is TRBV5-4, the J gene TRBJ1-1; possible D gene TRBD1, 6 bases. Deletions cut 3 bases from V and 0 bases from J, with 9 bases between. The CDR3 covers 14 residues. Per the germline V gene, CDR1 is SGHNT and CDR2 is YYREEE (reference sequence). DNA of the CDR3: TGTGCCAGCAGCTCGACAGGTATGAACACTGAAGCTTTCTTT. This encodes CASSSTGMNTEAFF.